The clone carrying this T cell receptor beta chain turned up a few times. Its antigen remains unidentified. The data were taken from a study of molecular identifiers for immune sequencing clone quantification. Previously published methods and listed TCR primers were used for the bulk TCR libraries. TCRdb re-derived calls from the PCR reads in MiXCR, one entry per CDR3 protein. Among about 510,000 distinct CDR3 sequences listed, about 26% were seen once. Naive CD8 T cell sorting was performed on the CD8+CD4-CCR7+CD45RA+ phenotype. The germline CDR1 and CDR2 sequences are SGHTA and FQGNSA. The CDR3 totals 15 residues. Losses at the gene ends were 5 bases for V and 4 bases for J; bases not matched to a gene: 7. Study-wide findings and caveats: Spiked Jurkat TCR RNA equal to one cell could reportedly be picked out among one million naive cells.

The material sequenced was naive CD8+ T cells from blood, with Jurkat cell RNA spiked in. Subset described: FACS-sorted CD8+CD4-CCR7+CD45RA+ naive T cells. The sequence derives from a human donor in good health. Some libraries in this study had Jurkat cell RNA spiked in. The chain links TRBV7-2 to TRBJ2-2, with 7 bases matching TRBD1. The CDR3 is CASSIRDSLTGELFF. The CDR3 bases are TGTGCCAGCAGCATCAGGGACAGCCTCACCGGGGAGCTGTTTTTT.